What follows describes a single T cell receptor (beta chain). Its recognized antigen is unknown. No much larger clone exists at a distance of one base, and base qualities are not known. The immunoSEQ Assay, a bias-controlled multiplex PCR, was used to amplify TCRbeta CDR3 regions from genomic DNA. The study's processing was this. Nucleated cell counts per sample were estimated from amplification of reference gene primers within the assay. Sequence reads were collapsed and filtered to measure the absolute abundance of every unique TCRbeta CDR3 rearrangement. Productive Simpson clonality was computed per sample as the square root of Simpson's diversity index over productive rearrangements. TCRdb obtained this table from immuneACCESS and retained in-frame rearrangements with V and J assigned. These tables miss some clones; where compared with another copy, unresolved V genes account for less than half of the shortfall, and the remainder is unexplained. The V and J calls and clone size come from that table; D and trimming were worked out from the DNA. The sample has about 250,000 clones on record, around 89% of them singletons. In total, the top ten clones hold roughly 6% of the sample.

The sample comes from a study of blood T cell repertoires in COVID-19 (dated by TCRdb to about 2020). Study-wide context: The collaborator samples originated in the United States, Italy and Spain and spanned the acute and convalescent phases of COVID-19. The repertoires were released in a freely available public database intended as a resource for research on the immune response to SARS-CoV-2. Samples were obtained from the ongoing ImmuneRACE study (first 160 participants) and from some 1,300 subjects provided by 6 global collaborators. The material from the prospective study consisted of cDNA or gDNA derived from T cells, B-cell-depleted T cells, or PBMCs. HLA class I and class II types, where available, came from metadata supplied by the sample provider rather than from assay-based typing. Deeply sampled blood TCRbeta repertoires from subjects exposed to, actively infected with, or recovered from COVID-19 were included in the dataset. Sample metadata almost always included a de-identified subject ID, COVID-19 status, age in years and sex.

One collaborating source in Seattle enrolled patients while the patients were actively infected and followed the patients over time throughout the course of disease. Collaborating institutions collected whole blood in K2EDTA tubes following their own protocols. For TCRbeta analysis, collaborators shipped samples as frozen whole blood, isolated PBMCs, or DNA extracted from either of those sample types. The CDR3 holds 15 amino acids from the cysteine to the phenylalanine. Here the CDR3 DNA is all that survives: 45 bases in frame from base 1. From a lookup of the germline V gene, CDR1 and CDR2 are SGHTA and FQGNSA. V is pruned by 4 bases and J by 6 bases, leaving 9 bases of the junction without a gene match. Study-wide findings and limitations: How much clinical and demographic metadata was included differed by source and by participant, and the metadata was provided uncurated.

The chain was built from TRBV7-2 and TRBJ2-3, and 8 bases in between align with TRBD2. The TCR comes from a woman aged 25 to 39 with COVID-19, enrolled during active disease. The sequenced sample was peripheral blood. The nucleotides read TGTGCCAGCAGCTCCCGTGGGACTAGGTTGGATACGCAGTATTTT. Its protein reads: CASSSRGTRLDTQYF.